Shown below are 15 T cell receptor beta chains from a single sample sequenced in a study of cytomegalovirus exposure and HLA in healthy donors. The PCR employed 60 Vbeta primers together with 13 Jbeta primers. TCRdb's copy holds only in-frame clones and misses some; the assay was immunoSEQ multiplex PCR. The sample lists roughly 230,000 clones; roughly 73% were seen once. Input material: PBMCs. These receptors were obtained from a boy between 10 and 17 years old in good health and CMV-seronegative.

This clone was observed a few times. V gene TRBV9 combines with J gene TRBJ1-2, with D tentatively TRBD1 (6 bases). With 4 bases removed from V and 0 bases from J, the gap between germline ends came to 10 bases. The germline V gene encodes CDR1 SGDLS and CDR2 YYNGEE. The CDR3 extends over 14 amino acids. DNA of the CDR3: TGTGCCAGCAGCCCTCGGACAGCTAACTATGGCTACACCTTC. It encodes CASSPRTANYGYTF.

V usage is TRBV7-9 and J usage is TRBJ2-4; the match to TRBD1 covers 7 bases. The CDR3 extends over 12 amino acids. Germline trimming cut 3 bases from V and 8 bases from J; bases unmatched to any gene: 1. Germline V lookup: CDR1 SEHNR, CDR2 FQNEAQ (reference sequence). The DNA for the CDR3 is TGTGCCAGCAGCTTGCAGGGGGACATTCAGTACTTC. Amino acid sequence: CASSLQGDIQYF.

This clone was observed a few times. This chain connects TRBV5-1 to TRBJ1-3; D gene uncertain. This CDR3 has 15 residues. Trimming pared 0 bases from V and 4 bases from J, leaving 11 bases between. CDR1 is SGHRS, CDR2 YFSETQ, per germline. The CDR3: CASSLAQPAGNTIYF. CDR3 nucleotide sequence: TGCGCCAGCAGCTTGGCACAGCCAGCAGGAAACACCATATATTTT.

This chain uses TRBV5-1 with TRBJ2-7, with 7 bases lining up with TRBD2. V gave up 4 bases and J gave up 1 base; unmatched junction bases: 8. CDR1 is SGHRS, CDR2 YFSETQ, per germline. This CDR3 is 15 amino acids long. CDR3 in amino acids: CASSATSARSYEQYF. CDR3 coding DNA: TGCGCCAGCAGCGCAACTAGCGCGAGATCCTACGAGCAGTACTTC.

The genes are TRBV27 and TRBJ2-7; 8 bases fit TRBD1. Per germline, CDR1 MNHEY and CDR2 SMNVEV (reference sequence). V shed 8 bases, J shed 3 bases, and the junction held 6 bases outside the gene matches. The CDR3 length is 13 residues. CDR3 region: CASSSTGGYEQYF. The DNA of the CDR3 is TGTGCCAGCTCCTCTACAGGGGGCTACGAGCAGTACTTC.

The chain carries TRBV11-1 and TRBJ2-5; tentative D call: TRBD2 (5 bases). Germline loops: CDR1 SGHAT, CDR2 FQDESV (reference sequence). Trimming cost V 5 bases and J 5 bases, with 21 bases left between them. CDR3 size: 16 residues. The CDR3 is CASSLTGSRDGETQYF. As DNA, the CDR3 is TGTGCCAGCAGCCTAACGGGGAGTCGGGATGGGGAGACCCAGTACTTC.

V is TRBV10-1 and J is TRBJ2-7; TRBD1 aligns across 7 bases. CDR3 size: 13 residues. Unmatched junction bases numbered 1, after V lost 0 bases and J lost 5 bases. Germline V gene lookup returns CDR1 WNHNN and CDR2 SYGVQD (reference sequence). The CDR3 DNA reads as TGCGCCAGCAGTGAGTCAGGGGGCCACGAGCAGTACTTC. This gives the protein CASSESGGHEQYF.

The chain is built from TRBV7-9 and TRBJ1-2; no reliable D call. V shed 0 bases and J shed 8 bases, with 10 bases lying between them. Germline V gene sequence: CDR1 SEHNR, CDR2 FQNEAQ (reference sequence). The CDR3 spans 13 residues. The CDR3 here is CASSLARALGYTF. DNA for the CDR3: TGTGCCAGCAGCTTAGCGCGGGCACTCGGCTACACCTTC.

The CDR3 here is CASSVVAGVRDNEQFF. In nucleotides, the CDR3 is TGTGCCAGCAGCGTAGTGGCGGGGGTAAGGGACAATGAGCAGTTCTTC. The genes are TRBV9 and TRBJ2-1, with 7 bases that match TRBD2. The CDR3 runs to 16 residues. Losses at the gene ends were 0 bases for V and 5 bases for J; bases not matched to a gene: 8. Germline assignment: CDR1 SGDLS and CDR2 YYNGEE.

J is TRBJ2-5 and V is TRBV2; possibly TRBD2 for D (5 bases). Germline V gives CDR1 SNHLY, CDR2 FYNNEI. The CDR3 consists of 15 residues. Trimming pared 5 bases from V and 5 bases from J, leaving 18 bases between. CDR3 sequence reads: CASSLGLGSLETQYF. DNA of the CDR3: TGTGCCAGCAGTCTCGGACTCGGGTCCCTGGAGACCCAGTACTTC.

This sequence joins TRBV11-2 and TRBJ1-5; TRBD1 aligns across 8 bases. Per the germline V gene, CDR1 is SGHAT and CDR2 is FQNNGV. The CDR3 has 15 amino acids. V shed 5 bases, J shed 3 bases, and the junction held 6 bases outside the gene matches. CDR3 loop: CASSRGQAINQPQHF. Here the CDR3 DNA reads TGTGCCAGCAGCAGGGGACAGGCGATCAATCAGCCCCAGCATTTT. Filled out from reference TRBV11-2 and TRBJ1-5, the complete variable domain reads EAGVAQSPRYKIIEKRQSVAFWCNPISGHATLYWYQQILGQGPKLLIQFQNNGVVDDSQLPKDRFSAERLKGVDSTLKIQPAKLEDSAVYLCASSRGQAINQPQHFGDGTRLSIL.

J is TRBJ1-6 and V is TRBV7-6; D call uncertain. The CDR3 totals 13 residues. V lost 1 base and J lost 7, with 5 bases in between. CDR1 and CDR2 from the germline V gene are SGHVS and FNYEAQ. CDR3 amino acids: CASSLDRNSPLHF. The CDR3, as DNA: TGTGCCAGCAGCTTAGACAGAAATTCACCCCTCCACTTT.

The chain has TRBV6-5 and TRBJ1-1, with D uncertain. The germline V and J ends were trimmed by 6 bases and 5 bases, with 13 bases remaining between them. The CDR3 is 13 residues long. Per germline, CDR1 MNHEY and CDR2 SVGAGI. In DNA form, the CDR3 reads TGTGCCAGCAGCCTAACCGCATCAACTGAAGCTTTCTTT. This encodes CASSLTASTEAFF.

V usage is TRBV10-3 and J usage is TRBJ1-5; possible D gene TRBD1, 5 bases. V lost 4 bases and J 0 bases, leaving 13 bases between the germline ends. From germline, CDR1 is ENHRY and CDR2 SYGVKD. This CDR3 spans 16 amino acids. CDR3 sequence (DNA): TGTGCCATCAGTGGGGCGCTAGGGGATAGCAATCAGCCCCAGCATTTT. Translation gives CAISGALGDSNQPQHF.

The rearrangement joins TRBV19 to TRBJ2-2; a weak D match, TRBD2 (5 bases). Trimming took off 7 bases at V and 5 bases at J, with 20 bases between the two ends. Germline V gene data show CDR1 as LNHDA and CDR2 as SQIVND (reference sequence). This CDR3 has 16 amino acids. The CDR3 loop reads CASNREGFPRTGELFF. CDR3 coding DNA: TGTGCCAGTAACCGCGAGGGTTTCCCCCGAACCGGGGAGCTGTTTTTT.